This TCR beta chain was profiled in a study of blood T cell repertoires in COVID-19. Study context: T cells, B-cell-depleted T cells, or PBMCs supplied cDNA or gDNA.

As to this clone: Within the sample, other DNA sequences also encode this same CDR3.

Method: immunoSEQ multiplex PCR; TCRdb's copy keeps in-frame clones and lacks some. The data show roughly 260,000 clones, about 88% seen once. Unmatched junction bases numbered 3, after V lost 4 bases and J lost 0 bases. CDR3 size: 14 residues. Germline lookup yields CDR1 SQVTM and CDR2 ANQGSEA. The V and J genes are TRBV29-1 and TRBJ2-1, with 7 positions matching TRBD1. The sample consisted of peripheral blood. This sequence originates from a woman aged 40 to 50 who had recovered from COVID-19. Written as DNA, the CDR3 is TGCAGCGTTGCGCCAGGGGGCTCCTACAATGAGCAGTTCTTC. This codes for CSVAPGGSYNEQFF.